This T cell receptor beta chain was obtained from a study of blood T cell repertoires in COVID-19. Study information: From the United States, Italy and Spain came samples of acute and convalescent COVID-19. Nucleic acid was either cDNA or gDNA, and it came from T cells, B-cell-depleted T cells, or PBMCs.

Concerning this clone: Different DNA sequences within this sample yield the same CDR3.

Trimming at V came to 5 bases and at J to 5 bases, leaving 8 bases not matched to a gene. There are 15 residues in the CDR3. CDR1 and CDR2 (germline): SGHVS, FNYEAQ. Original data processing: Using reference gene primer amplification, nucleated cell counts were estimated. Assay used: immunoSEQ multiplex PCR; TCRdb lists only in-frame clones, some missing. That table supplies the V and J calls and clone size; D and trimming were determined from the DNA. The sample shows fewer than 500,000 clones, roughly four fifths of them seen only once. This receptor was identified in a human donor with acute or convalescent COVID-19. The donor label of this sample is uncertain. The source material was peripheral blood. The genes are TRBV7-6 and TRBJ2-5; 10 nucleotides align to TRBD2. DNA of the CDR3: TGTGCCAGCAGCCCCAGCGGGGGGGCCTGGGAGACCCAGTACTTC. This encodes CASSPSGGAWETQYF.